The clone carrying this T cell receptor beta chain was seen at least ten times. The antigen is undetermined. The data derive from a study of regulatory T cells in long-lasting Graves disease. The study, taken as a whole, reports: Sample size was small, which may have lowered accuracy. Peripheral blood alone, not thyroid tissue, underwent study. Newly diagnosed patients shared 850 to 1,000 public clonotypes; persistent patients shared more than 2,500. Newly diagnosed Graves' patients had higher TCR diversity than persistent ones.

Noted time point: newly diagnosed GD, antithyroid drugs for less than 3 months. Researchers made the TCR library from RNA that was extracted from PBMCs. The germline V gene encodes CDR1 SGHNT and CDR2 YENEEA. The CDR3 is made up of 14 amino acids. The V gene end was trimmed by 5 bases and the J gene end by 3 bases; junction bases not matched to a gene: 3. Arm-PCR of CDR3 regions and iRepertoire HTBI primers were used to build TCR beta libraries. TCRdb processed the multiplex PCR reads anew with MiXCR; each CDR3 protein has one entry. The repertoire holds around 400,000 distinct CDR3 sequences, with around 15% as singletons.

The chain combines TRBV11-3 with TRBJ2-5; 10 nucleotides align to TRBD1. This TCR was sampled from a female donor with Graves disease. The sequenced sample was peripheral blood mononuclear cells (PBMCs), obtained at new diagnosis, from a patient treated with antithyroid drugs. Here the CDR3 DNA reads TGTGCCAGCAGCCGGACAGGGGGGGAAGAGACCCAGTACTTC. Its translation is CASSRTGGEETQYF.